This T cell receptor (beta chain) was profiled in a study of blood T cell repertoires in COVID-19. Study-level background: The cDNA or gDNA used as material had been derived from T cells, B-cell-depleted T cells, or PBMCs.

This CDR3 has 15 residues. V was clipped by 1 base and J by 4 bases, with 13 bases between them. CDR1 LGHDT and CDR2 YNNKEL come from the germline V gene (reference sequence). This clone showed up just a few times. Original processing notes: Amplification of reference gene primers was used by the study to estimate nucleated cell counts. Sequenced by immunoSEQ multiplex PCR; TCRdb stores in-frame clones only, minus some. For V, J and clone size, that table is used; D and trimming come from the DNA. This table has around 140,000 clones, 87% appearing once. This clonotype was obtained from a man older than 75 with acute or convalescent COVID-19. The sample taken for sequencing was peripheral blood. This rearrangement joins TRBV3-1 (or the pseudogene TRBV3-2) to TRBJ1-2; D gene unclear. For the CDR3, the DNA is TGTGCCAGCAGCCAAGGTCCCGGACGGGGCTATGGCTACACCTTC. It codes for CASSQGPGRGYGYTF.